This record concerns one TCR beta chain sequence. The data were obtained in a study of cytomegalovirus exposure and HLA in healthy donors. The V end lost 6 bases, the J end lost 2 bases, and 8 bases lay between the germline ends. The CDR3 extends over 13 amino acids. Looked up from germline, CDR1 is SGHNT and CDR2 is YENEEA. The PCR ran on 60 Vbeta and 13 Jbeta primers. Assay: immunoSEQ multiplex PCR; the TCRdb copy retains only in-frame clones and omits some. The table lists 55,000 or so clones, about 82% of them singletons. Sequenced input: PBMCs. This chain links TRBV11-3 with TRBJ1-3; D gene unclear. The clonotype comes from a man in his thirties or forties in good health and CMV-seronegative. CDR3 coding DNA: TGTGCCAGCAGTTCCAGTCCTGGAAACACCATATATTTT. This sequence encodes CASSSSPGNTIYF.